This section outlines one T cell receptor (beta chain) sequence together with its context. Its target is unknown. Amplified TCR beta CDR3 regions came from RNA transcripts. With the HTBI primer set, the TCR CDR3 went through a first round of RT-PCR. TCRdb itself ran the multiplex PCR reads through MiXCR, one entry per CDR3 protein. The repertoire holds a few hundred thousand distinct CDR3 sequences, with 11% to 15% as singletons. Germline CDR1 DFQATT, CDR2 SNEGSKA (reference sequence). The CDR3 is 14 residues long. V lost 6 bases and J lost 1, with 12 bases in between. The patients, who ranged from 18 to 65 in age, presented with newly diagnosed hyperthyroidism lasting under 2 months. Pregnant or lactating patients were excluded, as were those with uncontrolled infection or other autoimmune disease. In making diagnoses, clinical symptoms, serum thyroxine and TRAb, thyroid ultrasound and orbital computed tomography were all used.

These data belong to a study of T cells in Graves' hyperthyroidism and ophthalmopathy. Study outcomes and limitations: A model built on 13 V-J features separated ophthalmopathy from stable hyperthyroidism.

The clonotype was recovered from a woman between 35 and 50 years old with Graves' hyperthyroidism. The chain recombines TRBV20-1 with TRBJ2-2; the D is unclear. Source material: blood. This chain's CDR3 is CSAARHGNTGELFF. CDR3 DNA sequence: TGCAGTGCAGCCCGTCACGGGAACACCGGGGAGCTGTTTTTT.